Listed below are T cell receptor beta chains from one sample, sequenced in a study of cytomegalovirus exposure and HLA in healthy donors. The table came from immunoSEQ multiplex PCR; TCRdb's copy has only in-frame clones and leaves some out. Counted here are approximately 150,000 clones, approximately 86% occurring once; the ten biggest clones make up less than 3.5%. Material: PBMCs. The receptors were gathered from a man younger than 35 in good health and CMV-seropositive. Each CDR3 is given without its conserved first and last residue. The D gene is left open where the match is weak.

>TRBD2|TRBV4-3|TRBJ2-2
ASSLSSGRVTGELF
>NA|TRBV5-1|TRBJ2-3
ASSLWTADTDTQY
>TRBD1|TRBV7-9|TRBJ2-2
ASRGLNTGELF
>NA|TRBV27|TRBJ1-1
ASRQGGTEAF
>TRBD2|TRBV19|TRBJ2-7
ATSGSHEQY
>TRBD1|TRBV9|TRBJ1-2
ASSPGTGELYGSRKGYT
>TRBD1|TRBV4-3|TRBJ1-5
ASSASIGGSNQPQH
>NA|TRBV6-1|TRBJ2-1
ASSEAAGYHEQF
>NA|TRBV5-6|TRBJ2-1
ASSVSGRNNEQF
>NA|TRBV11-1|TRBJ1-3
ASSFGNGQAAGNTIY